Each of the 16 T cell receptor beta chains below was sequenced from the same sample in a study of OX40 agonist ivuxolimab in advanced cancers. Sequenced by immunoSEQ multiplex PCR; TCRdb stores in-frame clones only, minus some. In the table there are about 22,000 clones, approximately 86% of which are singletons. The specimen comprised CD4+ or CD8+ T cells sorted from blood, sampled in a trial of the OX40 agonist ivuxolimab. All receptors derive from an adult with an advanced solid tumor such as melanoma, head and neck, liver or kidney cancer.

This clone was observed a single time. The sample has other DNA sequences that encode this CDR3 too. J is TRBJ2-7 and V is TRBV7-9; D is ambiguous. CDR3 size: 11 residues. Trimming shortened V by 6 bases and J by 2 bases, and 5 bases separated the two germline ends. Germline CDR1 reads SEHNR; CDR2 reads FQNEAQ (reference sequence). The CDR3 here is CASSSTYEQYF. In DNA, the CDR3 is TGTGCCAGCAGTTCAACCTACGAGCAGTACTTC.

This clone was recorded once. The chain has TRBV9 and TRBJ2-7, with a weak D call TRBD1 (6 bases). Looked up from germline, CDR1 is SGDLS and CDR2 is YYNGEE. Trimming cost V 4 bases and J 6 bases, with 23 bases left between them. The CDR3 consists of 16 residues. CDR3 nucleotides: TGTGCCAGCAGCCCCTTTAGGGGGAATGGGGAAGGCGAGCAGTACTTC. Its protein product is CASSPFRGNGEGEQYF.

This CDR3 reads CASSLIAIGGSSEKLFF. CDR3 DNA: TGTGCCAGCAGTTTAATTGCTATAGGTGGATCTAGTGAAAAACTGTTTTTT. The chain joins TRBV27 to TRBJ1-4; D remains unclear. The CDR3 loop spans 17 amino acids. Trimming took 2 bases from V and 7 from J, leaving 20 bases between them. Germline CDR1 and CDR2: MNHEY and SMNVEV (reference sequence). Looking up the rest from reference TRBV27 and TRBJ1-4 gives the full variable domain: EAQVTQNPRYLITVTGKKLTVTCSQNMNHEYMSWYRQDPGLGLRQIYYSMNVEVTDKGDVPEGYKVSRKEKRNFPLILESPSPNQTSLYFCASSLIAIGGSSEKLFFGSGTQLSVL.

The rearrangement joins TRBV9 to TRBJ1-2; the D gene is possibly TRBD1 (5 bases). The CDR3 sequence is 14 residues long. V dropped 3 bases and J dropped 6 bases, with 15 bases sitting between them. Per germline, CDR1 SGDLS and CDR2 YYNGEE. This CDR3 reads CASSGRDGNNGYTF. The CDR3 DNA sequence: TGTGCCAGCAGCGGCAGGGACGGTAATAATGGCTACACCTTC.

This clone showed up just a few times. This chain links TRBV6-5 with TRBJ1-1, with no clear D. The CDR3 has 13 residues. Trimming pared 3 bases from V and 10 bases from J, leaving 15 bases between. Per the germline V gene, CDR1 is MNHEY and CDR2 is SVGAGI. The CDR3 region has the DNA TGTGCCAGCAGTTATGTAGGTGCCCAAGTAGCTTTCTTT. Translation: CASSYVGAQVAFF.

The chain has TRBV9 and TRBJ2-3; 7 bases are a match to TRBD2. The CDR3 extends over 19 amino acids. V lost 3 bases and J lost 4; bases outside the gene matches: 20. The V gene's germline CDR1 is SGDLS and CDR2 YYNGEE. CDR3 coding DNA: TGTGCCAGCAGCGGCCTCACTTCAAAAAGCGGGGCGTCCGCAGATACGCAGTATTTT. Translated, it gives CASSGLTSKSGASADTQYF.

V usage is TRBV9 and J usage is TRBJ2-2; 7 nucleotides agree with TRBD2. Germline trimming cut 3 bases from V and 5 bases from J; bases unmatched to any gene: 19. This CDR3 region has 19 residues. Germline assignment: CDR1 SGDLS and CDR2 YYNGEE. The CDR3 is CASSETPPPSGRQTGELFF. CDR3 nucleotides: TGTGCCAGCAGCGAGACCCCCCCGCCTAGCGGAAGACAGACCGGGGAGCTGTTTTTT.

The V call is TRBV11-1, the J call TRBJ2-7; D gene unclear. The CDR3 is 13 amino acids. V was cut by 5 bases and J by 0 bases, with 8 bases left in between. Germline values: CDR1 SGHAT, CDR2 FQDESV (reference sequence). CDR3 residues: CASSIDGSYEQYF. CDR3 DNA sequence: TGTGCCAGCAGCATTGACGGCTCCTACGAGCAGTACTTC. The whole variable domain, remainder taken from reference TRBV11-1 and TRBJ2-7, is EAEVAQSPRYKITEKSQAVAFWCDPISGHATLYWYRQILGQGPELLVQFQDESVVDDSQLPKDRFSAERLKGVDSTLKIQPAELGDSAMYLCASSIDGSYEQYFGPGTRLTVT.

V gene TRBV7-9 combines with J gene TRBJ2-2; 8 bases are a match to TRBD1. With 6 bases clipped from V and 6 bases from J, the junction kept 15 bases outside the gene matches. The CDR3 consists of 17 residues. Germline V gives CDR1 SEHNR, CDR2 FQNEAQ (reference sequence). CDR3 region: CASRTIRSGGGAGELFF. The CDR3 DNA reads TGTGCCAGCAGGACAATACGATCAGGGGGCGGTGCCGGGGAGCTGTTTTTT.

The V gene is TRBV5-1, the J gene TRBJ2-1; 8 bases agree with TRBD2. The junction had 7 bases not matched to a gene; V was cut back by 0 bases and J by 8 bases. The CDR3 has 15 residues. Germline CDR1 and CDR2: SGHRS and YFSETQ. CDR3 nucleotides: TGCGCCAGCAGCTTGGCGGGGGGGCCCGGGGATGAGCAGTTCTTC. Amino acid sequence: CASSLAGGPGDEQFF.

The table lists this clone with a count of one. The chain couples TRBV9 to TRBJ2-7, with TRBD2 matching over 7 bases. Per germline, CDR1 SGDLS and CDR2 YYNGEE. The V and J ends lost 4 bases and 4 bases, in that order; junction bases with no gene match: 2. This CDR3 contains 12 residues. In nucleotides, the CDR3 is TGTGCCAGCAGCCCCGGGGGGTACGAGCAGTACTTC. Its translation is CASSPGGYEQYF.

The chain links TRBV27 to TRBJ2-6; D gene uncertain. Trimming took off 4 bases at V and 2 bases at J, with 3 bases between the two ends. Germline loops: CDR1 MNHEY, CDR2 SMNVEV (reference sequence). This CDR3 spans 13 amino acids. CDR3 loop: CASSSAGANVLTF. In nucleotides, the CDR3 is TGTGCCAGCAGTTCCGCTGGGGCCAACGTCCTGACTTTC. Using reference TRBV27 and TRBJ2-6 for the parts outside the CDR3, the full variable domain is EAQVTQNPRYLITVTGKKLTVTCSQNMNHEYMSWYRQDPGLGLRQIYYSMNVEVTDKGDVPEGYKVSRKEKRNFPLILESPSPNQTSLYFCASSSAGANVLTFGAGSRLTVL.

The chain links TRBV25-1 to TRBJ2-7; a possible D gene is TRBD1 (6 bases). This CDR3 has 14 residues. The V end lost 4 bases, the J end lost 2 bases, and 12 bases lay between the germline ends. CDR1 is MGHDK, CDR2 SYGVNS, per germline. CDR3 protein: CASSGDTNAYEQYF. In DNA form, the CDR3 reads TGTGCCAGCAGTGGGGACACGAACGCCTACGAGCAGTACTTC.

Here the CDR3 reads CASSLEESHNEKLFF. Written as DNA, the CDR3 is TGTGCCAGCAGCTTAGAAGAGTCTCATAATGAAAAACTGTTTTTT. This sequence joins TRBV11-1 and TRBJ1-4; D is ambiguous. The CDR3 contains 15 residues. Trimming stripped 1 base from V and 4 bases from J, with 10 bases between. Germline V gene data show CDR1 as SGHAT and CDR2 as FQDESV (reference sequence).

The V gene is TRBV6-1, the J gene TRBJ2-5; 7 positions match TRBD1. This CDR3 is 16 amino acids long. J was trimmed by 3 bases and V by 4 bases; bases with no gene match: 11. The germline V gene has CDR1 MNHNS and CDR2 SASEGT. This CDR3 is CASSVADGTEEETQYF. The CDR3 DNA reads as TGTGCCAGCAGTGTCGCTGATGGGACAGAAGAAGAGACCCAGTACTTC.

This chain uses TRBV7-8 with TRBJ2-3; D is perhaps TRBD2 (6 bases). Germline V lookup: CDR1 SGHVS, CDR2 FQNEAQ. CDR3 length: 16 residues. Trimming stripped 5 bases from V and 5 bases from J, with 20 bases between. The CDR3 DNA is TGTGCCAGCAGCGCCACCATAGCGGTCCAGGGAGATACGCAGTATTTT. This gives the protein CASSATIAVQGDTQYF.